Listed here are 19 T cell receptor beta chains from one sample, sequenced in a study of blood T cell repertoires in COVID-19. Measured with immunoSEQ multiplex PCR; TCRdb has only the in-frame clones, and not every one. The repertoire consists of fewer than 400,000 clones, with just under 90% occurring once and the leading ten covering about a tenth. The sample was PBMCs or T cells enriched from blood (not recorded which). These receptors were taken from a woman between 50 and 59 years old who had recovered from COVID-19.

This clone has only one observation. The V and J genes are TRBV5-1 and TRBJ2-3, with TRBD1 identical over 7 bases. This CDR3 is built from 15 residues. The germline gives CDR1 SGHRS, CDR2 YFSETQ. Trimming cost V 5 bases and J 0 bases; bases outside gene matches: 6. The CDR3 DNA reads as TGCGCCAGCAGAGAACAGGGGCCTAGCACAGATACGCAGTATTTT. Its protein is CASREQGPSTDTQYF.

CDR3 nucleotides: TGTGCCAGCAGTTTCTTACAGGGTCATGGCTACACCTTC. Protein: CASSFLQGHGYTF. The V call is TRBV28, the J call TRBJ1-2; D may be TRBD1 (6 bases). Trimming stripped 3 bases from V and 6 bases from J, with 11 bases between. The germline V gene has CDR1 MDHEN and CDR2 SYDVKM. The CDR3 runs 13 residues.

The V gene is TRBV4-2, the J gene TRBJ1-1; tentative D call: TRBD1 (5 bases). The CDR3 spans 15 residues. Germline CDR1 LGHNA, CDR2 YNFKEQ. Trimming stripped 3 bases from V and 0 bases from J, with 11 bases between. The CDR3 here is CASSQAGRMNTEAFF. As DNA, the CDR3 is TGTGCCAGCAGCCAGGCGGGACGAATGAACACTGAAGCTTTCTTT.

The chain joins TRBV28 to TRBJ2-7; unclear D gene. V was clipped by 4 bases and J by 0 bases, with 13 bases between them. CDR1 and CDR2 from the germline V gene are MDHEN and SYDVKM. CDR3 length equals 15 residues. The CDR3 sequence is CASSSADTYSYEQYF. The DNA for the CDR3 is TGTGCCAGCAGTTCCGCCGACACCTACTCCTACGAGCAGTACTTC.

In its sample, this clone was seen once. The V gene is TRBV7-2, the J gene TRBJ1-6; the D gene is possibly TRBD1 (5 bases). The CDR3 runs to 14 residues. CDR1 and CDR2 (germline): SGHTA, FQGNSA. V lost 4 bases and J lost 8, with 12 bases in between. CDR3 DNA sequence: TGTGCCAGCAGCTCTTTAGGGGCGGATTCACCCCTCCACTTT. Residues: CASSSLGADSPLHF.

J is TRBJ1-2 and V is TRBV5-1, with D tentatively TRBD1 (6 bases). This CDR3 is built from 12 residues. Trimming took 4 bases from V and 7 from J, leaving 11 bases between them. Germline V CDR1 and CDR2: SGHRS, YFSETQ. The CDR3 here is CASSASGVGYTF. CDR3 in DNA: TGCGCCAGCAGCGCGTCAGGGGTTGGCTACACCTTC.

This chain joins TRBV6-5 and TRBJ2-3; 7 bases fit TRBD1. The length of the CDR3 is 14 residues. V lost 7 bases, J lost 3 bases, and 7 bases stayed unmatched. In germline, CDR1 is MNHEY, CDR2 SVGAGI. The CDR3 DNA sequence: TGTGCCAGCACCGTGACAGGGTTTACAGATACGCAGTATTTT. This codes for CASTVTGFTDTQYF.

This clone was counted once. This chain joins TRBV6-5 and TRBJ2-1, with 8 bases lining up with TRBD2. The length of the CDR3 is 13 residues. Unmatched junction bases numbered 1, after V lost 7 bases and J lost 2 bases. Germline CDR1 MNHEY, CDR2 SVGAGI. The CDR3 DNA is TGTGCCAGCAATAGCGGGACCTACAATGAGCAGTTCTTC. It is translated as CASNSGTYNEQFF.

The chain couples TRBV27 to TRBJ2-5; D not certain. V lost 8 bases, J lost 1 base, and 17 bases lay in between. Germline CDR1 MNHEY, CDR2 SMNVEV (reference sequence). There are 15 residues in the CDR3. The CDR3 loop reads CASGWASAGQETQYF. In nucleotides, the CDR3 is TGTGCCAGCGGATGGGCGTCAGCTGGCCAAGAGACCCAGTACTTC.

CDR3: CASSIRQSNTEAFF. The CDR3 DNA follows: TGTGCCAGTAGTATCCGACAGTCGAACACTGAAGCTTTCTTT. V and J are TRBV19 and TRBJ1-1; TRBD1 is a possible D gene (5 bases). Germline lookup yields CDR1 LNHDA and CDR2 SQIVND (reference sequence). The CDR3 sequence is 14 residues long. Trimming cost V 3 bases and J 1 base, with 9 bases left between them. Full variable domain (remainder filled in from reference TRBV19 and TRBJ1-1): DGGITQSPKYLFRKEGQNVTLSCEQNLNHDAMYWYRQDPGQGLRLIYYSQIVNDFQKGDIAEGYSVSREKKESFPLTVTSAQKNPTAFYLCASSIRQSNTEAFFGQGTRLTVV.

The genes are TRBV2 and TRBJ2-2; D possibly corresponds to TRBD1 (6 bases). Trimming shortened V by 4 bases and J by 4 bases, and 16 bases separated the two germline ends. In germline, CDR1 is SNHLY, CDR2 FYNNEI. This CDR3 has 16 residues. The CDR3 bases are TGTGCCAGCAGTGGTGCATTACAGGGTACCACCGGGGAGCTGTTTTTT. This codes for CASSGALQGTTGELFF.

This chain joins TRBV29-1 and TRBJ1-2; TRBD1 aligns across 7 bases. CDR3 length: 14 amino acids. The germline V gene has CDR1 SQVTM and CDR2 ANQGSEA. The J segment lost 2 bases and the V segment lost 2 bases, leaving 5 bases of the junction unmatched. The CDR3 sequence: CSVESRQGNYGYTF. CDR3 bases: TGCAGCGTTGAAAGCCGACAGGGAAACTATGGCTACACCTTC.

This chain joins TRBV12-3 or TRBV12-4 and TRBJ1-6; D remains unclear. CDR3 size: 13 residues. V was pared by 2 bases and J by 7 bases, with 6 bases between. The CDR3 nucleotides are TGTGCCAGCAGTTTACGAGAAAATTCACCCCTCCACTTT. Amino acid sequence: CASSLRENSPLHF.

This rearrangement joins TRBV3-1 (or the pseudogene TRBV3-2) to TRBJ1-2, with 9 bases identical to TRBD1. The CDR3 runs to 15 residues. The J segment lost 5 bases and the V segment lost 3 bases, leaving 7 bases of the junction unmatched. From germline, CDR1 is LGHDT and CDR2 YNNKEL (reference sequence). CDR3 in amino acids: CASSHPRDREYGYTF. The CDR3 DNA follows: TGTGCCAGCAGCCACCCGAGGGACAGGGAGTATGGCTACACCTTC.

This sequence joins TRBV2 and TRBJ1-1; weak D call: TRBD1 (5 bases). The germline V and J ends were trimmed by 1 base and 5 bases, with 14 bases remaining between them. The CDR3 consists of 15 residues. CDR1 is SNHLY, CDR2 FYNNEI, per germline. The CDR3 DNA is TGTGCCAGCAGTGAAGTGCAGGGCTCGAGGACTGAAGCTTTCTTT. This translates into CASSEVQGSRTEAFF. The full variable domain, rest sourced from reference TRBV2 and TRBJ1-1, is EPEVTQTPSHQVTQMGQEVILRCVPISNHLYFYWYRQILGQKVEFLVSFYNNEISEKSEIFDDQFSVERPDGSNFTLKIRSTKLEDSAMYFCASSEVQGSRTEAFFGQGTRLTVV.

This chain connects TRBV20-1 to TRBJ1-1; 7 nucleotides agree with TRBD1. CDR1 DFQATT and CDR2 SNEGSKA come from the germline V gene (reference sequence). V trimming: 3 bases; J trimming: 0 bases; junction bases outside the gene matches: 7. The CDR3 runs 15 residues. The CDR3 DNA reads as TGCAGTGCTAGTCCGGGACAGACGATGAACACTGAAGCTTTCTTT. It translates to CSASPGQTMNTEAFF.

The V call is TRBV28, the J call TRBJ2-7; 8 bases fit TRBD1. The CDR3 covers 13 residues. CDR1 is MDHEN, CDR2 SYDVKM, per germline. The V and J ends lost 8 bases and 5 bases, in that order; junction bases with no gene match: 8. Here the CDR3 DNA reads TGTGCCAGCGGACAGGGAGGATGGGACGAGCAGTACTTC. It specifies CASGQGGWDEQYF.

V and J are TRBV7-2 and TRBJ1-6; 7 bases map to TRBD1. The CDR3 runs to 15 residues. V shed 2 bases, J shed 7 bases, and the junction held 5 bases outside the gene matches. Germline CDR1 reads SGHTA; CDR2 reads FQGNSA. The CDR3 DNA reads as TGTGCCAGCAGCTTAAGGGGGCTTAGCAATTCACCCCTCCACTTT. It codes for CASSLRGLSNSPLHF.

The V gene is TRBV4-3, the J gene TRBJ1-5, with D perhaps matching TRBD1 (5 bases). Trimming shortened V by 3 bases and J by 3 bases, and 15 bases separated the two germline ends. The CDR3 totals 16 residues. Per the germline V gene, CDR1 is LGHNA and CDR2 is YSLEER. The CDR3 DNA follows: TGCGCCAGCAGCCAGGACCCCGACAGAGTCAATCAGCCCCAGCATTTT. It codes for CASSQDPDRVNQPQHF.